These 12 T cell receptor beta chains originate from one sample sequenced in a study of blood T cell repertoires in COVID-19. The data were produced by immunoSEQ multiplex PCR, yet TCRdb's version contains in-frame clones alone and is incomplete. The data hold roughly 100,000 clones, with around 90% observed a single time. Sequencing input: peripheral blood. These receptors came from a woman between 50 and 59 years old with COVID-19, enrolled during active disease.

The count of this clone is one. The CDR3 nucleotides read TGTGCCAGCACCCCGGGGGGGTATGGAAACACCATATATTTT. It translates to CASTPGGYGNTIYF. The chain joins TRBV2 to TRBJ1-3; tentative D call: TRBD1 (5 bases). Germline lookup yields CDR1 SNHLY and CDR2 FYNNEI. This CDR3 has 14 amino acids. V gave up 7 bases and J gave up 3 bases, with 13 bases separating them.

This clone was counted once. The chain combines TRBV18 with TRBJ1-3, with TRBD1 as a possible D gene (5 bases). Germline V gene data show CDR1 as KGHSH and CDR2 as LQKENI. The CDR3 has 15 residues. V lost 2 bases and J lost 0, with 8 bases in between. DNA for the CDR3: TGTGCCAGCTCACCAAACAGGATCTCTGGAAACACCATATATTTT. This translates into CASSPNRISGNTIYF.

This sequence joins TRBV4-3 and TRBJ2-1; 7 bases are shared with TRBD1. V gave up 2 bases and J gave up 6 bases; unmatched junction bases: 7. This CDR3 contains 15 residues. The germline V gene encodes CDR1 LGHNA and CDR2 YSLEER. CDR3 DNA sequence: TGCGCCAGCAGCCAACAGCCTAACAGGGGCAATGAGCAGTTCTTC. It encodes CASSQQPNRGNEQFF.

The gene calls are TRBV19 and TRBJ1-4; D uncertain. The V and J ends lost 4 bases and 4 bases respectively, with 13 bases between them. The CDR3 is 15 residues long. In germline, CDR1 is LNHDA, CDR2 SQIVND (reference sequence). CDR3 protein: CASSRSGSYNEKLFF. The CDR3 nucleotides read TGTGCCAGTAGTAGGTCCGGGTCTTATAATGAAAAACTGTTTTTT.

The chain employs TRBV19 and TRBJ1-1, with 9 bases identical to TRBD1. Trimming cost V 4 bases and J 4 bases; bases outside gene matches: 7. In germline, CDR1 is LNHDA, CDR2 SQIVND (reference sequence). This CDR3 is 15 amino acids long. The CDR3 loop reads CASSRQGVGITEAFF. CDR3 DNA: TGTGCCAGTAGTAGACAGGGGGTGGGTATCACTGAAGCTTTCTTT.

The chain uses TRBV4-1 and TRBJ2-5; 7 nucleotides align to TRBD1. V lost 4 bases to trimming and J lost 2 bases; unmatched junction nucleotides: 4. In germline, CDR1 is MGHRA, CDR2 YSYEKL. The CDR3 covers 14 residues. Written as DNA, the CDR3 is TGCGCCAGCAGCCTTTGGACAGGACAAGAGACCCAGTACTTC. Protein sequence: CASSLWTGQETQYF.

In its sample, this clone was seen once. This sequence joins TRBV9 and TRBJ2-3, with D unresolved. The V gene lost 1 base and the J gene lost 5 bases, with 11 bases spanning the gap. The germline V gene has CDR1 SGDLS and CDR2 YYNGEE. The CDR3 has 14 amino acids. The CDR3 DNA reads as TGTGCCAGCAGCGTAACTCCCGAGATAGATACGCAGTATTTT. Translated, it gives CASSVTPEIDTQYF.

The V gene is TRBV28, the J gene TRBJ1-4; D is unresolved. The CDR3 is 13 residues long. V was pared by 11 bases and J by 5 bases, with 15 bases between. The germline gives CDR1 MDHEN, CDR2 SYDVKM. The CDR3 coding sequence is TGTGCCGCCTCTCTAGGAGCGAATGAAAAACTGTTTTTT. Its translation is CAASLGANEKLFF.

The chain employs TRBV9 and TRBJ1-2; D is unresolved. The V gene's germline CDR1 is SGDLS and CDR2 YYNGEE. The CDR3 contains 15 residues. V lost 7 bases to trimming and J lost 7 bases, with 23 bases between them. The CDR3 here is CASASSIGKTIGYTF. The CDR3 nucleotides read TGTGCCAGCGCCTCCTCAATCGGGAAGACTATTGGCTACACCTTC. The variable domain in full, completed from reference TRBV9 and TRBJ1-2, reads DSGVTQTPKHLITATGQRVTLRCSPRSGDLSVYWYQQSLDQGLQFLIQYYNGEERAKGNILERFSAQQFPDLHSELNLSSLELGDSALYFCASASSIGKTIGYTFGSGTRLTVV.

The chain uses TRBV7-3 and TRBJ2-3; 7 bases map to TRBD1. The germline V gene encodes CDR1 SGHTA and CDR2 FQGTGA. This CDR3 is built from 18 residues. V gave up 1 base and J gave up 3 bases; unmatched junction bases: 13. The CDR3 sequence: CASSLIPRDREDTDTQYF. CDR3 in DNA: TGTGCCAGCAGCTTAATTCCCCGAGACAGGGAAGATACAGATACGCAGTATTTT.

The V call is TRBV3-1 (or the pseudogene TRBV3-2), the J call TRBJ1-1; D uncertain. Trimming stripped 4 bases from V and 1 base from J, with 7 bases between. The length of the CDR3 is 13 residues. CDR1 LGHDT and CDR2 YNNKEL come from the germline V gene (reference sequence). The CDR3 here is CASSRGSNTEAFF. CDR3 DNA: TGTGCCAGCAGCCGAGGGTCGAACACTGAAGCTTTCTTT.

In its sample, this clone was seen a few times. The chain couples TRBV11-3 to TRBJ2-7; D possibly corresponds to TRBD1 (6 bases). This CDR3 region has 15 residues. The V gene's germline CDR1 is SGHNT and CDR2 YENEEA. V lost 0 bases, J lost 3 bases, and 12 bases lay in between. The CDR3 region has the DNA TGTGCCAGCAGCTTAGATACCAGGGGTGACTACGAGCAGTACTTC. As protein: CASSLDTRGDYEQYF.